Below are 2 T cell receptor beta chains sequenced from a single sample in a study of cytomegalovirus exposure and HLA in healthy donors. Primers included in the PCR were 60 Vbeta and 13 Jbeta primers. Only in-frame clones appear in the TCRdb table, and some are missing; sequencing was by immunoSEQ multiplex PCR. Of 150,000 to 200,000 clones listed, roughly four fifths were seen once; the top ten hold about 1.8%. Sequencing was performed on PBMCs. All receptors derive from a man younger than 35 in good health and CMV-seronegative.

The CDR3 bases are TGTGCCAGCAGTTTAGGAGGACGGGGCTATGGCTACACCTTC. Translation: CASSLGGRGYGYTF. The chain combines TRBV27 with TRBJ1-2; D unclear. Trimming cost V 2 bases and J 4 bases, with 11 bases left between them. Germline-derived CDR1 and CDR2 are MNHEY and SMNVEV (reference sequence). The CDR3 has 14 amino acids.

The chain carries TRBV6-5 and TRBJ1-5; TRBD1 is a possible D gene (5 bases). Between the trimmed V and J ends, which lost 0 bases and 5 bases, there was a span of 5 bases. The CDR3 totals 13 residues. Germline lookup yields CDR1 MNHEY and CDR2 SVGAGI. As DNA, the CDR3 is TGTGCCAGCAGTTACTCGACAGATCAGCCCCAGCATTTT. It encodes CASSYSTDQPQHF.